The 27 T cell receptor beta chains in this list originate from one sample, sequenced in a study of beta chain features in type 1 diabetes. General study findings and limits: Across all four CD4+ subsets, people with type 1 diabetes showed modestly shorter TCRB CDR3s.

These receptors have no identified antigens. All of the isolated RNA was reverse transcribed, so expressed TCRB transcripts were sequenced. Sequencing was performed with immunoSEQ multiplex PCR; in TCRdb, only in-frame clones are kept and a portion is missing. Among more than 300,000 clones listed, about 12% were seen once. Sample: naive CD4+ T cells from blood. These receptors were obtained from a woman aged 18-30 years with type 1 diabetes.

V is TRBV28 and J is TRBJ2-3; tentatively, D is TRBD2 (6 bases). Germline CDR1 reads MDHEN; CDR2 reads SYDVKM. V lost 6 bases and J 3 bases, leaving 10 bases between the germline ends. CDR3 length: 13 amino acids. CDR3 coding DNA: TGTGCCAGCAGACTCGGGGGTACAGATACGCAGTATTTT. Translating gives CASRLGGTDTQYF.

The rearrangement joins TRBV2 to TRBJ2-5; 10 nucleotides align to TRBD2. Per the germline V gene, CDR1 is SNHLY and CDR2 is FYNNEI. Trimming removed 4 bases from V and 6 bases from J; junction bases left unmatched: 8. CDR3 length equals 15 residues. The CDR3 DNA is TGTGCCAGCAGTGGTTGGACTAGCGGACTCCAGACCCAGTACTTC. The encoded protein is CASSGWTSGLQTQYF.

This clone was counted only a few times. The rearrangement links TRBV7-2 to TRBJ2-7, with D maybe TRBD2 (7 bases). The CDR3 length is 14 residues. Trimming pared 5 bases from V and 2 bases from J, leaving 13 bases between. Germline CDR1 and CDR2: SGHTA and FQGNSA. CDR3 amino acids: CASSPWEGAYEQYF. The CDR3 nucleotides read TGTGCCAGCAGCCCATGGGAGGGGGCCTACGAGCAGTACTTC.

This clone was detected a few times. This chain links TRBV7-9 with TRBJ2-2; 7 nucleotides align to TRBD2. The ends lost 6 bases at V and 1 base at J; junction bases unmatched: 5. The germline V gene encodes CDR1 SEHNR and CDR2 FQNEAQ (reference sequence). The CDR3 is 15 residues long. The CDR3 reads CASSRTSRNTGELFF. The CDR3 DNA reads TGTGCCAGCAGTCGGACTAGTCGGAACACCGGGGAGCTGTTTTTT.

The chain joins TRBV4-1 to TRBJ2-1; TRBD1 might be the D (6 bases). V lost 0 bases and J 2 bases, leaving 14 bases between the germline ends. CDR1 is MGHRA and CDR2 is YSYEKL in the germline V gene. The CDR3 has 17 amino acids. CDR3 amino acids: CASSQEGADIPYNEQFF. CDR3 in DNA: TGCGCCAGCAGCCAAGAGGGGGCGGATATCCCCTACAATGAGCAGTTCTTC.

This clone was picked up a small number of times. The chain recombines TRBV4-3 with TRBJ2-5; tentatively, D is TRBD1 (5 bases). V shed 1 base and J shed 3 bases, with 12 bases lying between them. The CDR3 is made up of 15 amino acids. The germline V gene has CDR1 LGHNA and CDR2 YSLEER. The CDR3 coding sequence is TGCGCCAGCAGCCAAGGGGTGGACAAAAAAGAGACCCAGTACTTC. It encodes CASSQGVDKKETQYF.

The chain is built from TRBV5-1 and TRBJ2-1; D gene unclear. V was shortened by 7 bases and J by 0 bases, with 11 bases between the two germline ends. CDR3 length: 14 residues. Germline V gives CDR1 SGHRS, CDR2 YFSETQ. The CDR3 nucleotides are TGCGCCAGCGCCTCGGTCCCCTCCTACAATGAGCAGTTCTTC. Protein: CASASVPSYNEQFF. Filled out from reference TRBV5-1 and TRBJ2-1, the complete variable domain reads KAGVTQTPRYLIKTRGQQVTLSCSPISGHRSVSWYQQTPGQGLQFLFEYFSETQRNKGNFPGRFSGRQFSNSRSEMNVSTLELGDSALYLCASASVPSYNEQFFGPGTRLTVL.

This clone came up a few times. The genes are TRBV5-6 and TRBJ1-2; D not resolved. V shed 4 bases and J shed 8 bases, with 18 bases lying between them. Germline CDR1 and CDR2: SGHDT and YYEEEE. This CDR3 comprises 14 residues. The CDR3 spells CASSRQWEIGGYTF. CDR3 sequence (DNA): TGTGCCAGCAGCCGGCAGTGGGAGATTGGAGGCTACACCTTC.

The chain couples TRBV19 to TRBJ2-7, with 7 bases identical to TRBD1. The CDR3 consists of 14 residues. J gave up 2 bases and V 5 bases, and 6 bases lay outside the gene matches. Germline V gene data show CDR1 as LNHDA and CDR2 as SQIVND (reference sequence). CDR3 nucleotides: TGTGCCAGTAGTGTCCCGGGACAGACCTACGAGCAGTACTTC. This encodes CASSVPGQTYEQYF.

This clone was counted only a few times. The gene calls are TRBV6-4 and TRBJ1-2; TRBD1 matches 8 bases. This CDR3 has 14 amino acids. Germline V gene lookup returns CDR1 MRHNA and CDR2 SNTAGT. V trimming: 3 bases; J trimming: 4 bases; junction bases outside the gene matches: 4. The CDR3 DNA reads TGTGCCAGCAGTGAAGGACAGGGTGGCTATGGCTACACCTTC. Protein: CASSEGQGGYGYTF.

This clone was counted between two and nine times. This rearrangement joins TRBV18 to TRBJ1-1, with TRBD1 matching over 9 bases. The germline CDR1 and CDR2 sequences are KGHSH and LQKENI. The CDR3 is 14 amino acids. V lost 4 bases to trimming and J lost 1 base; unmatched junction nucleotides: 1. The CDR3 sequence is CASSQQGANTEAFF. DNA of the CDR3: TGTGCCAGCTCACAACAGGGGGCGAACACTGAAGCTTTCTTT.

In its sample, this clone was seen a few times. The chain has TRBV5-1 and TRBJ2-1, with D tentatively TRBD2 (5 bases). Germline V CDR1 and CDR2: SGHRS, YFSETQ. The V and J ends lost 4 bases and 0 bases respectively, with 14 bases between them. This CDR3 comprises 16 residues. In DNA form, the CDR3 reads TGCGCCAGCAGCACTAGACTACCTAGCTCCTACAATGAGCAGTTCTTC. Protein product: CASSTRLPSSYNEQFF.

This clone was picked up a small number of times. The identical CDR3 is also encoded by other nucleotide sequences in the sample. Here the CDR3 DNA reads TGTGCCAGCAGCGTAGATCGGGTCATGAACACTGAAGCTTTCTTT. The encoded protein is CASSVDRVMNTEAFF. The chain links TRBV9 to TRBJ1-1; D gene ambiguous. Germline V lookup: CDR1 SGDLS, CDR2 YYNGEE. V shed 0 bases and J shed 0 bases, with 9 bases lying between them. The CDR3 runs to 15 residues.

This sequence joins TRBV7-8 and TRBJ2-2; possible D gene TRBD2, 5 bases. Trimming removed 1 base from V and 2 bases from J, with 8 bases in between. The germline V gene encodes CDR1 SGHVS and CDR2 FQNEAQ. The CDR3 length is 15 residues. CDR3 nucleotides: TGTGCCAGCAGCTTAGAAGGGAGTAACACCGGGGAGCTGTTTTTT. The encoded protein is CASSLEGSNTGELFF.

A few counts support this clone. The V call is TRBV4-3, the J call TRBJ2-3; 8 nucleotides align to TRBD2. The CDR3 totals 15 residues. Germline CDR1 LGHNA, CDR2 YSLEER. V was pared by 4 bases and J by 5 bases, with 8 bases of the junction left unmatched. Here the CDR3 reads CASSRGLGFGDTQYF. In DNA form, the CDR3 reads TGCGCCAGCAGCCGGGGACTAGGGTTCGGAGATACGCAGTATTTT.

This clone was observed a handful of times. This rearrangement joins TRBV7-2 to TRBJ1-5, with D possibly being TRBD1 (5 bases). The V gene lost 4 bases and the J gene lost 4 bases, with 11 bases spanning the gap. The CDR3 length is 14 residues. CDR1 and CDR2 (germline): SGHTA, FQGNSA. CDR3 amino acids: CASSWGLRNQPQHF. DNA of the CDR3: TGTGCCAGCAGCTGGGGACTAAGGAATCAGCCCCAGCATTTT.

This clone was seen a handful of times. This chain connects TRBV5-6 to TRBJ2-1; 7 nucleotides line up with TRBD2. This CDR3 spans 17 amino acids. Germline V gives CDR1 SGHDT, CDR2 YYEEEE. The ends lost 6 bases at V and 5 bases at J; junction bases unmatched: 17. CDR3 loop: CASNLGAAGDLNNEQFF. Here the CDR3 DNA reads TGTGCCAGCAACCTAGGGGCGGCGGGGGACTTAAACAATGAGCAGTTCTTC.

This clone was counted only a few times. V usage is TRBV11-2 and J usage is TRBJ1-1; D is uncertain. V gave up 5 bases and J gave up 0 bases, with 19 bases separating them. Germline values: CDR1 SGHAT, CDR2 FQNNGV. There are 17 residues in the CDR3. CDR3 loop: CASSLRVAGGLNTEAFF. The CDR3 DNA sequence: TGTGCCAGCAGCCTCCGGGTGGCGGGCGGTCTGAACACTGAAGCTTTCTTT.

The CDR3 sequence: CASSPLWGRDEQFF. CDR3 bases: TGTGCCAGCTCCCCGTTGTGGGGGCGAGATGAGCAGTTCTTC. The V call is TRBV18, the J call TRBJ2-1; tentatively, D is TRBD1 (6 bases). This CDR3 has 14 amino acids. The germline V gene has CDR1 KGHSH and CDR2 LQKENI. Trimming left V 6 bases short and J 8 bases short, with 17 bases between.

This clone came up a few times. V usage is TRBV7-9 and J usage is TRBJ1-2; D gene uncertain. Germline CDR1 reads SEHNR; CDR2 reads FQNEAQ (reference sequence). Between the trimmed V and J ends, which lost 0 bases and 4 bases, there was a span of 9 bases. The CDR3 sequence is 14 residues long. CDR3 amino acids: CASSLATGSYGYTF. In DNA, the CDR3 is TGTGCCAGCAGCTTAGCGACGGGGTCCTATGGCTACACCTTC.

The rearrangement joins TRBV10-3 to TRBJ2-1, with 14 nucleotides matching TRBD2. V shed 4 bases, J shed 14 bases, and the junction held 7 bases outside the gene matches. The CDR3 loop spans 14 amino acids. Looked up from germline, CDR1 is ENHRY and CDR2 is SYGVKD. CDR3 protein: CAISGTSGGTMEFF. The CDR3 region has the DNA TGTGCCATCAGTGGGACTAGCGGGGGGACGATGGAGTTCTTC.

The V gene is TRBV27, the J gene TRBJ1-2, with a weak D call TRBD1 (5 bases). CDR3 length equals 13 residues. Trimming left V 0 bases short and J 5 bases short, with 7 bases between. In germline, CDR1 is MNHEY, CDR2 SMNVEV (reference sequence). CDR3 amino acids: CASSLSQGYGYTF. In DNA, the CDR3 is TGTGCCAGCAGTTTATCCCAGGGATATGGCTACACCTTC.

The V call is TRBV27, the J call TRBJ2-1, with 7 positions matching TRBD2. V lost 3 bases, J lost 8 bases, and 10 bases stayed unmatched. The germline gives CDR1 MNHEY, CDR2 SMNVEV (reference sequence). The CDR3 is 15 amino acids. DNA of the CDR3: TGTGCCAGCAGTTTCCCGACTAAGCGGGGACATGAGCAGTTCTTC. It encodes CASSFPTKRGHEQFF.

The rearrangement uses TRBV4-1 and TRBJ1-2; 9 bases map to TRBD1. Germline trimming cut 1 base from V and 7 bases from J; bases unmatched to any gene: 10. Per the germline V gene, CDR1 is MGHRA and CDR2 is YSYEKL. The CDR3 consists of 16 residues. DNA for the CDR3: TGCGCCAGCAGCCAAGTTTTCAAGACAGGGGGAATTGGCTACACCTTC. Protein: CASSQVFKTGGIGYTF.

The chain employs TRBV7-2 and TRBJ2-3; perhaps TRBD2 as D (5 bases). Looked up from germline, CDR1 is SGHTA and CDR2 is FQGNSA. The germline V and J ends were trimmed by 1 base and 6 bases, with 8 bases remaining between them. CDR3 size: 13 residues. The DNA of the CDR3 is TGTGCCAGCAGCTTAGGAACGGGGGATACGCAGTATTTT. Protein sequence: CASSLGTGDTQYF.

This clone occurred a few times. The V gene is TRBV5-1, the J gene TRBJ2-5; TRBD2 is a possible D gene (7 bases). CDR3 length: 14 amino acids. Trimming pared 4 bases from V and 2 bases from J, leaving 12 bases between. CDR1 SGHRS and CDR2 YFSETQ come from the germline V gene. The CDR3 DNA follows: TGCGCCAGCAGCCAGAGGGGGGGACAAGAGACCCAGTACTTC. This codes for CASSQRGGQETQYF. Full variable domain (missing parts from reference TRBV5-1 and TRBJ2-5): KAGVTQTPRYLIKTRGQQVTLSCSPISGHRSVSWYQQTPGQGLQFLFEYFSETQRNKGNFPGRFSGRQFSNSRSEMNVSTLELGDSALYLCASSQRGGQETQYFGPGTRLLVL.

This chain connects TRBV9 to TRBJ1-5, with D perhaps TRBD1 (5 bases). The germline V gene encodes CDR1 SGDLS and CDR2 YYNGEE. CDR3 length: 15 amino acids. With 7 bases removed from V and 0 bases from J, the gap between germline ends came to 14 bases. CDR3 coding DNA: TGTGCCAGCGGGGGGGAGGGACCTAGCAATCAGCCCCAGCATTTT. Its translation: CASGGEGPSNQPQHF.